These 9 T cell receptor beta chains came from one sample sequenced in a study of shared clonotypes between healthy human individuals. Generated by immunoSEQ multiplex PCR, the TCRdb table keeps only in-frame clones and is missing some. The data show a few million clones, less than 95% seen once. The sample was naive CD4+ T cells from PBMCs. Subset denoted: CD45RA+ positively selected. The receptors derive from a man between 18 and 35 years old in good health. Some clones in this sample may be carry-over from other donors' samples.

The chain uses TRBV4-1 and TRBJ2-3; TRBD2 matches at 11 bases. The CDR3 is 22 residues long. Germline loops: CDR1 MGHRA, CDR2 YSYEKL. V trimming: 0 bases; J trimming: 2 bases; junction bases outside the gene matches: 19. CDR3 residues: CASSQDRVARLAGFHSTDTQYF. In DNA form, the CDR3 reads TGCGCCAGCAGCCAAGATCGAGTAGCGCGACTAGCGGGATTCCATTCCACAGATACGCAGTATTTT.

The DNA of the CDR3 is TGTGCCAGCAGCACGAAACCGGGACGGAGCTACAATGAGCAGTTCTTC. As protein: CASSTKPGRSYNEQFF. This chain uses TRBV7-2 with TRBJ2-1, with D perhaps TRBD1 or TRBD2 (5 bases each). From germline, CDR1 is SGHTA and CDR2 FQGNSA. The CDR3 covers 16 residues. The V gene lost 5 bases and the J gene lost 3 bases, with 17 bases spanning the gap.

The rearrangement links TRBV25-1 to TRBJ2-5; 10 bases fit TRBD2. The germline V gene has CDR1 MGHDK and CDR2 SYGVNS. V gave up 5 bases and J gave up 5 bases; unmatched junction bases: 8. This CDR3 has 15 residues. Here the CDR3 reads CASSKGTSAWETQYF. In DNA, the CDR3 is TGTGCCAGCAGTAAGGGGACTAGCGCTTGGGAGACCCAGTACTTC.

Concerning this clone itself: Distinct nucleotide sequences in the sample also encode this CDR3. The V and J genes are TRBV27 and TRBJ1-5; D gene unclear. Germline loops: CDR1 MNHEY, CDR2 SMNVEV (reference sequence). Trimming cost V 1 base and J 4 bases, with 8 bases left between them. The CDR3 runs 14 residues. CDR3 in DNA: TGTGCCAGCAGTTTATGGTCGGGAAATCAGCCCCAGCATTTT. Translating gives CASSLWSGNQPQHF.

The CDR3 DNA follows: TGTGCCAGCAGCTTTACTGCGGGGGGTCAGCCCCAGCATTTT. Translating it yields CASSFTAGGQPQHF. The chain employs TRBV11-2 and TRBJ1-5, with D tentatively TRBD1 (5 bases). The V end lost 3 bases, the J end lost 6 bases, and 12 bases lay between the germline ends. The CDR3 loop spans 14 amino acids. From germline, CDR1 is SGHAT and CDR2 FQNNGV. The full variable domain, with the rest looked up from reference TRBV11-2 and TRBJ1-5, is EAGVAQSPRYKIIEKRQSVAFWCNPISGHATLYWYQQILGQGPKLLIQFQNNGVVDDSQLPKDRFSAERLKGVDSTLKIQPAKLEDSAVYLCASSFTAGGQPQHFGDGTRLSIL.

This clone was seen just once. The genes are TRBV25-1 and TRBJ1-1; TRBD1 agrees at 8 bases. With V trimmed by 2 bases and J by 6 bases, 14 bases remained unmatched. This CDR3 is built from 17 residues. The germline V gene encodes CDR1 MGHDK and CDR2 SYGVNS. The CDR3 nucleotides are TGTGCCAGCAGTGAAACCGAATCAGGGGGCGTTTTATCTGAAGCTTTCTTT. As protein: CASSETESGGVLSEAFF.

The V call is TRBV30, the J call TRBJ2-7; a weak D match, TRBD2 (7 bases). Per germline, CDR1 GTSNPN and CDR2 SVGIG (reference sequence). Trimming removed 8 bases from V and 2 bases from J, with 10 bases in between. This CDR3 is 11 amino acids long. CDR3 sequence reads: CAGGAAYEQYF. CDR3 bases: TGTGCCGGGGGGGCGGCCTACGAGCAGTACTTC. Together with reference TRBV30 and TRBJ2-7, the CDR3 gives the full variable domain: SQTIHQWPATLVQPVGSPLSLECTVEGTSNPNLYWYRQAAGRGLQLLFYSVGIGQISSEVPQNLSASRPQDRQFILSSKKLLLSDSGFYLCAGGAAYEQYFGPGTRLTVT.

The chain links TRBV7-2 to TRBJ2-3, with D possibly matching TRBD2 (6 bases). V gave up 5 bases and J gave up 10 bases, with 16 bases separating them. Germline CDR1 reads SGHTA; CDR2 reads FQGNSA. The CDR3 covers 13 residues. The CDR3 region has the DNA TGTGCCAGCAGCCCCGGGGGACCGGCGGCGCAGTATTTT. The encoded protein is CASSPGGPAAQYF.

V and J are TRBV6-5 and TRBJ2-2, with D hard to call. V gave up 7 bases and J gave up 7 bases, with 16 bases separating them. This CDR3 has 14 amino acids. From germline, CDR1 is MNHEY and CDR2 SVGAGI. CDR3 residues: CASKDETGFGELFF. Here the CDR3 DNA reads TGTGCCAGCAAAGACGAAACGGGTTTCGGGGAGCTGTTTTTT.